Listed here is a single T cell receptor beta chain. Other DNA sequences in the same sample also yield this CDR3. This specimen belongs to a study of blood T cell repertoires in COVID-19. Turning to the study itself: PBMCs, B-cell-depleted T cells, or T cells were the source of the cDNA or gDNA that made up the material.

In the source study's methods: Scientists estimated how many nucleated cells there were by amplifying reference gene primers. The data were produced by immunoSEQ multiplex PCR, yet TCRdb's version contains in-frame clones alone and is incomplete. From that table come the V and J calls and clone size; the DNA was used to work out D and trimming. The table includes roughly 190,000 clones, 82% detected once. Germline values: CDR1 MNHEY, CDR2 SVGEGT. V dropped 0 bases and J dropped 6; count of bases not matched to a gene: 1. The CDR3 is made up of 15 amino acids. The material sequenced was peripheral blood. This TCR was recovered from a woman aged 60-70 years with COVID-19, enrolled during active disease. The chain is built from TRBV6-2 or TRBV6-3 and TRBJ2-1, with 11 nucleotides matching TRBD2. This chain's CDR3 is CASSYSGLAANEQFF. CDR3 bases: TGTGCCAGCAGTTACTCGGGACTAGCGGCCAATGAGCAGTTCTTC.